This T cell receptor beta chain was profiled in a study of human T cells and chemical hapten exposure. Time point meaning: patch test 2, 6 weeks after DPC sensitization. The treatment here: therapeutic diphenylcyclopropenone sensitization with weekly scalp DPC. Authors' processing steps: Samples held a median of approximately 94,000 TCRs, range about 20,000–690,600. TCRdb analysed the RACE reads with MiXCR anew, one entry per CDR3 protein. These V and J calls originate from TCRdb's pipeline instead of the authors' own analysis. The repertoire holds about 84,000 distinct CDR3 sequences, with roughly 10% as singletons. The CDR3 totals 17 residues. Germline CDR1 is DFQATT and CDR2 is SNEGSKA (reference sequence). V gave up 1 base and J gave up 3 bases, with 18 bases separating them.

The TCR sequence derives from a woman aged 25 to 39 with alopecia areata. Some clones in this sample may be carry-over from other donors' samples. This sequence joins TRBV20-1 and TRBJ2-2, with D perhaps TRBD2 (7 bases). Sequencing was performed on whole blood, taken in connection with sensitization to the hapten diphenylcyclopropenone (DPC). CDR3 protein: CSARVPPPGGHTGELFF. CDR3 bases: TGCAGTGCTAGAGTACCCCCCCCCGGGGGGCACACCGGGGAGCTGTTTTTT.